This TCR beta chain came from a study of blood T cell repertoires in COVID-19. Source study methods: Estimation of nucleated cell counts relied on the amplification of reference gene primers. Sequencing was performed with immunoSEQ multiplex PCR; in TCRdb, only in-frame clones are kept and a portion is missing. That table gives V, J and clone size, and the DNA gave D and trimming. The table has 160,000 or so clones, just over 90% seen once. The ends were cut back, 7 bases at V and 0 bases at J, with 19 bases in the middle. CDR1 is LNHDA, CDR2 SQIVND, per germline (reference sequence). The CDR3 runs to 17 residues.

The TCR sequence derives from a woman aged 55 to 70 with COVID-19, enrolled during active disease. This chain joins TRBV19 and TRBJ1-3; possibly TRBD1 for D (6 bases). Sequencing was carried out using peripheral blood. CDR3 residues: CASIGGGPTSSGNTIYF. The CDR3 bases are TGTGCCAGTATTGGGGGGGGCCCGACCTCCTCTGGAAACACCATATATTTT.